The following is a T cell receptor (beta chain) sequence with its context. In Seattle, patients joined the study during active infection and were tracked longitudinally. These data originate in a study of blood T cell repertoires in COVID-19. Study summary: The United States, Italy and Spain provided the acute and convalescent COVID-19 samples. T cells, B-cell-depleted T cells, or PBMCs provided the cDNA or gDNA that served as material.

Produced via immunoSEQ multiplex PCR; TCRdb's table is partial and in-frame only. Here the sample spans about 64,000 clones, over 65% being singletons. J lost 2 bases, V lost 7 bases, and 5 bases had no gene match. CDR3 length equals 13 residues. CDR1 SQVTM and CDR2 ANQGSEA come from the germline V gene. This TCR came from a man aged 60 to 69 with COVID-19, enrolled during active disease. Sequencing was done on a sample of peripheral blood. The V gene is TRBV29-1, the J gene TRBJ2-3; 8 nucleotides agree with TRBD2. In DNA, the CDR3 is TGCAGCGCCTTTAGCGGGGTCACAGATACGCAGTATTTT. Translated, it gives CSAFSGVTDTQYF.